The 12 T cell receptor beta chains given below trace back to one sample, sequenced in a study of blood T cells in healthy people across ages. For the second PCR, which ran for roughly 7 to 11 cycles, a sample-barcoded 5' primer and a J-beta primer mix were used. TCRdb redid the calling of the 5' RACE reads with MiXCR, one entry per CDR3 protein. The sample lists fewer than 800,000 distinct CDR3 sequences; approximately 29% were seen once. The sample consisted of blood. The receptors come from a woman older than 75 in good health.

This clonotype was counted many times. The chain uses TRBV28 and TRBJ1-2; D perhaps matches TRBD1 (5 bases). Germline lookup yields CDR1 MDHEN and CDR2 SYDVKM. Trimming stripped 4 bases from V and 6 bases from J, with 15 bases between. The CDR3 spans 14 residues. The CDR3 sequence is CASSSNPGRDGYTF. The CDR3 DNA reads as TGTGCCAGCAGTTCAAACCCGGGCAGGGATGGCTACACCTTC.

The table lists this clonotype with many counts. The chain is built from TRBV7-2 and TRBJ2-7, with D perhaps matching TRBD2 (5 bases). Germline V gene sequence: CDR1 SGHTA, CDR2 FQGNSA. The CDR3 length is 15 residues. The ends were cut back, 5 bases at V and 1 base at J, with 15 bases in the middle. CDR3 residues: CASSIGITVSYEQYF. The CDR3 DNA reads TGTGCCAGCAGCATCGGGATAACCGTTTCCTACGAGCAGTACTTC.

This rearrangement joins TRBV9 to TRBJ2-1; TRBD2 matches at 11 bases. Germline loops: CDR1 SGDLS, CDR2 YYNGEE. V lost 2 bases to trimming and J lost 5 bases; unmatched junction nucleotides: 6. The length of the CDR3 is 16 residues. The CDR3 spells CASSVAGTSGDNEQFF. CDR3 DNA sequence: TGTGCCAGCAGCGTGGCCGGGACTAGCGGCGACAATGAGCAGTTCTTC.

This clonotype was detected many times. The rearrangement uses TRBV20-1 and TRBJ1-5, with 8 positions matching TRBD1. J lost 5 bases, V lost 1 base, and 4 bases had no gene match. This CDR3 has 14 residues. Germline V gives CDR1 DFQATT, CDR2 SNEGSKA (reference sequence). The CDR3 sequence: CSARAGGAYQPQHF. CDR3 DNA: TGCAGTGCTAGAGCAGGGGGCGCCTATCAGCCCCAGCATTTT.

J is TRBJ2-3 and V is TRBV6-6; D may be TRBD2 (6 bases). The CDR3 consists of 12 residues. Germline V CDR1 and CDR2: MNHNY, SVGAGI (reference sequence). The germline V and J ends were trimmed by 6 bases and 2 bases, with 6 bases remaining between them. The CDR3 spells CASRRDTDTQYF. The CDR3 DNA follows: TGTGCCAGCAGGCGGGACACAGATACGCAGTATTTT.

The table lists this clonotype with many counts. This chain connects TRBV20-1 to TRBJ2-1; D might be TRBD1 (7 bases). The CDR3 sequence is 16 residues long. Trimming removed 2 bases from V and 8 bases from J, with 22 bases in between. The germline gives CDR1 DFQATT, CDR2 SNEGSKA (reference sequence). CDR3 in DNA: TGCAGTGCTAGAAATCTAGAGGAGGGGGCGCATGATGAGCAGTTCTTC. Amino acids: CSARNLEEGAHDEQFF.

This chain's CDR3 is CASSLDGQDTSYEQYF. The DNA for the CDR3 is TGCGCCAGCAGCTTGGATGGACAGGACACCTCCTACGAGCAGTACTTC. The chain uses TRBV5-1 and TRBJ2-7; the match to TRBD1 covers 7 bases. CDR1 SGHRS and CDR2 YFSETQ come from the germline V gene. V shed 0 bases, J shed 0 bases, and the junction held 6 bases outside the gene matches. The CDR3 covers 16 residues.

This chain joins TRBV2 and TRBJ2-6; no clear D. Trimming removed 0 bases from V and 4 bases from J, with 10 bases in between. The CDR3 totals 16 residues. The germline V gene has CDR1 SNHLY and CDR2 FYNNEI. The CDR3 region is CASSEALTAGANVLTF. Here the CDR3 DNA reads TGTGCCAGCAGTGAAGCGCTTACAGCCGGGGCCAACGTCCTGACTTTC.

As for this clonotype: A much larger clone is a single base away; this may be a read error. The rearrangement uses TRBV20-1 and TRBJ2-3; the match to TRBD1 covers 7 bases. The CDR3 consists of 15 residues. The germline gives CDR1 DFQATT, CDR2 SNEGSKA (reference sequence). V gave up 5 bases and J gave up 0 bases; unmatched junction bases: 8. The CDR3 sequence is CSAVAGTASTDTQYF. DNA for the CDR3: TGCAGTGCTGTTGCCGGGACAGCTAGCACAGATACGCAGTATTTT.

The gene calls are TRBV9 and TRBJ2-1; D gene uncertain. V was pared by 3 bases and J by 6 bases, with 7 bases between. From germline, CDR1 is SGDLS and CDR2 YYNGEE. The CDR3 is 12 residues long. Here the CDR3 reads CASSGDTNEQFF. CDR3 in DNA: TGTGCCAGCAGCGGCGATACCAATGAGCAGTTCTTC.

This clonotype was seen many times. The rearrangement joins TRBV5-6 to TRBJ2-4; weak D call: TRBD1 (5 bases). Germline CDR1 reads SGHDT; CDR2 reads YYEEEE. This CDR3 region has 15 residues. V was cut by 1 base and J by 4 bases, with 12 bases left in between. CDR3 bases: TGTGCCAGCAGCTTGACGATCACAGGAAAAAACATTCAGTACTTC. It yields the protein CASSLTITGKNIQYF.

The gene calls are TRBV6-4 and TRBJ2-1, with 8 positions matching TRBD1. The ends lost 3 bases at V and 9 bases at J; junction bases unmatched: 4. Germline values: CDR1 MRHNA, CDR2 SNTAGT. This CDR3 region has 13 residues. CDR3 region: CASSDTDRGEQFF. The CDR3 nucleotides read TGTGCCAGCAGTGATACCGACAGGGGTGAGCAGTTCTTC.